Listed below are T cell receptor beta chains from one sample, sequenced in a study of control samples from healthy donors and cancer patients. Method: immunoSEQ multiplex PCR; TCRdb's copy keeps in-frame clones and lacks some. This sample's clone table lists 150,000 to 200,000 clones. Source material: blood. The receptors here all came from a woman in her twenties or thirties in good health. Both conserved end residues are part of each CDR3. Fields, in order: V gene, J gene, CDR3 protein.

v_call: TRBV9; j_call: TRBJ2-2; cdr3_aa: CASSVLHLDTGELFF
v_call: TRBV9; j_call: TRBJ1-2; cdr3_aa: CASSVQGYGYTF
v_call: TRBV6-4; j_call: TRBJ1-6; cdr3_aa: CASSRGPERNSPLHF
v_call: TRBV12-3/TRBV12-4; j_call: TRBJ2-5; cdr3_aa: CASSFGPGETQYF
v_call: TRBV19; j_call: TRBJ1-6; cdr3_aa: CASRSSYNSPLHF
v_call: TRBV7-3; j_call: TRBJ2-2; cdr3_aa: CASSLNFLLASATGELFF
v_call: TRBV6-5; j_call: TRBJ1-1; cdr3_aa: CASSYRPNTNTEAFF
v_call: TRBV3-1/TRBV3-2; j_call: TRBJ2-7; cdr3_aa: CASNDREGDEQYF
v_call: TRBV7-9; j_call: TRBJ1-6; cdr3_aa: CASRRDFNSPLHF
v_call: TRBV5-4; j_call: TRBJ1-1; cdr3_aa: CASSKGQNTEAFF
v_call: TRBV4-1; j_call: TRBJ2-5; cdr3_aa: CASSQEGTGLRTQYF
v_call: TRBV9; j_call: TRBJ2-1; cdr3_aa: CASSARGGESSYNEQFF
v_call: TRBV2; j_call: TRBJ2-5; cdr3_aa: CASIPRTGGQETQYF
v_call: TRBV3-1/TRBV3-2; j_call: TRBJ1-1; cdr3_aa: CASSQISLGTEAFF
v_call: TRBV21-1; j_call: TRBJ1-6; cdr3_aa: CASSKGSATEDYNSPLHF
v_call: TRBV5-6; j_call: TRBJ1-4; cdr3_aa: CASSHGQGAGEKLFF
v_call: TRBV10-3; j_call: TRBJ1-4; cdr3_aa: CAISPGGTGGGKLFF
v_call: TRBV9; j_call: TRBJ2-2; cdr3_aa: CASSVTGGNTGELFF
v_call: TRBV5-1; j_call: TRBJ2-5; cdr3_aa: CASSLVGWQETQYF
v_call: TRBV5-6; j_call: TRBJ1-1; cdr3_aa: CASSFYRGNTEAFF
v_call: TRBV5-1; j_call: TRBJ1-4; cdr3_aa: CASSPTSGAGGEKLFF
v_call: TRBV7-2; j_call: TRBJ1-4; cdr3_aa: CASSLRNKGNNEKLFF
v_call: TRBV5-8; j_call: TRBJ2-2; cdr3_aa: CASSLQANTGELFF
v_call: TRBV6-5; j_call: TRBJ1-1; cdr3_aa: CASSHYRDRGTEAFF
v_call: TRBV7-2; j_call: TRBJ1-1; cdr3_aa: CASSLFPGDTEAFF
v_call: TRBV18; j_call: TRBJ1-2; cdr3_aa: CASSPGPTIPYGYTF
v_call: TRBV7-9; j_call: TRBJ1-6; cdr3_aa: CASSRSSYNSPLHF
v_call: TRBV28; j_call: TRBJ1-5; cdr3_aa: CASSLPGANQPQHF